This entry is about one TCR beta chain. This clone was observed once. Its target antigen remains unknown. No base-level quality is on record; no much larger clone is a single base apart. Other DNA sequences from this sample encode an identical CDR3 as well. The sample originates from a study of T cell changes during pregnancy in multiple sclerosis (dated by TCRdb to about 2019). About the full investigation: In women with multiple sclerosis, the researchers looked at how the T cell repertoire shifted as pregnancy progressed.

Libraries were constructed by the immunoSEQ multiplex PCR assay. What TCRdb holds here is the immuneACCESS table cut down to in-frame rearrangements. Part of the clones is not present; checked against another copy, under half of the missing clones reflect an unresolved V gene, and the others are unexplained. This sample has roughly 58,000 clones in its table, and 92% of those were observed once. The ten largest account for more than 0.15% of the sample. The junction carries 24 bases between V and J, which are trimmed by 10 bases and 5 bases respectively. Taken from the germline V gene (reference sequence), the CDR1 and CDR2 loops are LNHDA and SQIVND. The CDR3, from cysteine to phenylalanine, totals 16 residues. Of the read, only the CDR3 DNA is kept; its 48 bases are in frame from base 1.

Source: CD4+ T cells from peripheral blood mononuclear cells, taken after pregnancy. This sequence originates from a female donor in good health, enrolled as a control in a pregnancy study. Here the chain combines TRBV19 and TRBJ1-5; the D gene is perhaps TRBD1, from 5 matching bases. The CDR3 has the sequence CATMGTRRGVYQPQHF. The bases are TGTGCCACTATGGGGACTCGCAGAGGGGTTTATCAGCCCCAGCATTTT.